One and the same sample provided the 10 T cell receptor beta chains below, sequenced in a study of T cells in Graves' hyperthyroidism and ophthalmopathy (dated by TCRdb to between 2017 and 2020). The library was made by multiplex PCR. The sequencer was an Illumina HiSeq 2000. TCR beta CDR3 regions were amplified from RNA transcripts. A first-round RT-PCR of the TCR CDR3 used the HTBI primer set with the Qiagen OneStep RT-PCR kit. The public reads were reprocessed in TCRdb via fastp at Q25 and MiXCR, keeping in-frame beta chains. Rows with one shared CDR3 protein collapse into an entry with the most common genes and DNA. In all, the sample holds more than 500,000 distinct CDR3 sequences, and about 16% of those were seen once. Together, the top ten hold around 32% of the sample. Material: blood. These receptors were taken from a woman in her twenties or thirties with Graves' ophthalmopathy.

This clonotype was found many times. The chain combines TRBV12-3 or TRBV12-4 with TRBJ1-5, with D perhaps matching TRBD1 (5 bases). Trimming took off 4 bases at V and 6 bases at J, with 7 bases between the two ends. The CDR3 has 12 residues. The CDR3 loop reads CASSSGSQPQHF. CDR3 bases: TGTGCCAGCAGTTCAGGGAGTCAGCCCCAGCATTTT.

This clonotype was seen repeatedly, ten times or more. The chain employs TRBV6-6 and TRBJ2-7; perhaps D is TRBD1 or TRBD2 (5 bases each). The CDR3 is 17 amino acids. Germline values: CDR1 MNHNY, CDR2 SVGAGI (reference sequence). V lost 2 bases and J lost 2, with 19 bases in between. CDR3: CASSYGAAGNPTYEQYF. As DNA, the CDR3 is TGTGCCAGCAGTTACGGGGCCGCGGGTAACCCAACCTACGAGCAGTACTTC.

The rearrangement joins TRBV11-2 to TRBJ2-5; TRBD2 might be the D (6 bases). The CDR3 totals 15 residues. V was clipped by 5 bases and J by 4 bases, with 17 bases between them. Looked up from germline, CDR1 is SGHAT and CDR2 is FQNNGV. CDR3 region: CASSPERGAGETQYF. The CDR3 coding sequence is TGTGCCAGCAGCCCCGAGAGGGGAGCGGGAGAGACCCAGTACTTC.

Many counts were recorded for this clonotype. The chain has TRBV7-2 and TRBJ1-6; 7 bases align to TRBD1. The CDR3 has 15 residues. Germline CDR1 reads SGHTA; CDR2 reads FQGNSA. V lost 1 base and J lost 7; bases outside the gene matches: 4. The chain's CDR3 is CASSLVGGGNSPLHF. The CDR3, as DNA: TGTGCCAGCAGCTTAGTTGGAGGGGGCAATTCACCCCTCCACTTT.

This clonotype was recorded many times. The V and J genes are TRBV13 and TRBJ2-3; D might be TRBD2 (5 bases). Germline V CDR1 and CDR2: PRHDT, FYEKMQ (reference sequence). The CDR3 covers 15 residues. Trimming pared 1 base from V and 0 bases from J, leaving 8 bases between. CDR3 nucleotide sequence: TGTGCCAGCAGCTTAGACCTAGCTAGCACAGATACGCAGTATTTT. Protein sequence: CASSLDLASTDTQYF.

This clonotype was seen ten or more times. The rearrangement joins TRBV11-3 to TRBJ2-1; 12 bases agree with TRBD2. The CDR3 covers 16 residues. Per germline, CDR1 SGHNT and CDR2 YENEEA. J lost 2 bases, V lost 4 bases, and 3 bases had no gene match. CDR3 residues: CASSSLAGGAYNEQFF. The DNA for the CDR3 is TGTGCCAGCAGCTCCCTAGCGGGAGGGGCCTACAATGAGCAGTTCTTC.

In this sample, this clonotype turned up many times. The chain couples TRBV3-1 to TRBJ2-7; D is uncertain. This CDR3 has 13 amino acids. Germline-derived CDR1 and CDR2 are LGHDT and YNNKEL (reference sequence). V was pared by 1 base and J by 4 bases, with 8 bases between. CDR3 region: CASSQVFSYEQYF. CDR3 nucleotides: TGTGCCAGCAGCCAAGTATTCTCTTACGAGCAGTACTTC.

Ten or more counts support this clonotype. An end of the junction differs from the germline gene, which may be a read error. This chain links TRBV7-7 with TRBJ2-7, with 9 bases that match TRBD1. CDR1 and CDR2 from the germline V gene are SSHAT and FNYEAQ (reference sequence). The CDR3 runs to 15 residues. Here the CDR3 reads CASSLGQGSTYEQYF. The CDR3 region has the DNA TGTGCTAGCAGCTTAGGACAGGGGTCGACCTACGAGCAGTACTTC.

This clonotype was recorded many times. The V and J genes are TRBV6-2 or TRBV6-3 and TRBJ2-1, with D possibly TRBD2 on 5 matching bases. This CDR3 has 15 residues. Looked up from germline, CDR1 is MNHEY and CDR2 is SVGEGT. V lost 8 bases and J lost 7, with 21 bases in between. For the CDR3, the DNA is TGTGCCAGCCAAAGGGAGAGAAACACTGGGAATGAGCAGTTCTTC. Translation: CASQRERNTGNEQFF.

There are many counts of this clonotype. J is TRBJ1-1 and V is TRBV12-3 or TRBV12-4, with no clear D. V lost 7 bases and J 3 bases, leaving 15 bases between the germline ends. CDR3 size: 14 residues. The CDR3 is CASTLGQDYTEAFF. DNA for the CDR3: TGTGCCAGCACCCTCGGGCAGGATTACACTGAAGCTTTCTTT.